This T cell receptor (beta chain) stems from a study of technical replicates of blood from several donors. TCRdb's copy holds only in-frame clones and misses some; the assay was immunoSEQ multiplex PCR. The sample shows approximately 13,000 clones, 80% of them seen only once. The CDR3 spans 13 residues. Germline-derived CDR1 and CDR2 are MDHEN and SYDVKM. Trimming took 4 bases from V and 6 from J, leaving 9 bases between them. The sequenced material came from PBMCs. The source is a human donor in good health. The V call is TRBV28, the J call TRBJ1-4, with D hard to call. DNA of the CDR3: TGTGCCAGCAGTTCCGCGGCGGATGAAAAACTGTTTTTT. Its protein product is CASSSAADEKLFF.